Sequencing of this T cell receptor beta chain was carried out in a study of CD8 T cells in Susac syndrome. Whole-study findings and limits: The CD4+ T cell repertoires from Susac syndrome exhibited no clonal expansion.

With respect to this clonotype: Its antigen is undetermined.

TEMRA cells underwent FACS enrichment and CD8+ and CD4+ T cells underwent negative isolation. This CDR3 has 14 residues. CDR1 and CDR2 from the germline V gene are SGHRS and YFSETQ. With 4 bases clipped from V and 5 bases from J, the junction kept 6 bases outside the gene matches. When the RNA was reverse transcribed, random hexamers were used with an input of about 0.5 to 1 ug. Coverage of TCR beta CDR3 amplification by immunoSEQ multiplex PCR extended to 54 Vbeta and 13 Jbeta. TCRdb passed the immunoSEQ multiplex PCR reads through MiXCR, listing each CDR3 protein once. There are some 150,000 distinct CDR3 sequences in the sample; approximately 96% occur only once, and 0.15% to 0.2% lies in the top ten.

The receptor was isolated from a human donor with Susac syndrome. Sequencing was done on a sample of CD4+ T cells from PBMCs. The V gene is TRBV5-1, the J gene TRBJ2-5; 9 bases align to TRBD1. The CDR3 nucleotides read TGCGCCAGCAGCGACTACAGGGGGCTGGAGACCCAGTACTTC. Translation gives CASSDYRGLETQYF.